One T cell receptor (beta chain) is described in this entry. Its antigen is as yet unknown. V dropped 5 bases and J dropped 6; count of bases not matched to a gene: 10. The germline V gene encodes CDR1 SGHVS and CDR2 FQNEAQ. The length of the CDR3 is 15 residues. Physicians reached a diagnosis by relying on clinical symptoms, serum thyroxine, TRAb, thyroid ultrasound and orbital computed tomography. This record belongs to a study of Graves' ophthalmopathy and Graves' hyperthyroidism. Study-wide findings and caveats: Blood was where most expanded thyroid clonotypes above 0.001 frequency also turned up. Researchers report that a 13-signature model separated ophthalmopathy from stable hyperthyroidism, posting around 86% sensitivity and around 80% specificity.

Amplifying from RNA transcripts, the study obtained TCR beta CDR3 regions. An opening RT-PCR round employed HTBI primers and preceded a second-round multiplex PCR. TCRdb ran MiXCR on the multiplex PCR reads and lists one entry per CDR3 protein. The sample holds more than 1,000,000 distinct CDR3 sequences, about 38% seen once. V gene TRBV7-8 combines with J gene TRBJ1-5; 7 nucleotides agree with TRBD1. The sequence derives from an adult man with Graves' hyperthyroidism. The sequenced sample consisted of peripheral blood or thyroid tissue (not recorded which). CDR3 sequence: CASSTSTGLIQPQHF. CDR3 DNA: TGTGCCAGCAGCACCTCGACAGGGTTAATTCAGCCCCAGCATTTT.